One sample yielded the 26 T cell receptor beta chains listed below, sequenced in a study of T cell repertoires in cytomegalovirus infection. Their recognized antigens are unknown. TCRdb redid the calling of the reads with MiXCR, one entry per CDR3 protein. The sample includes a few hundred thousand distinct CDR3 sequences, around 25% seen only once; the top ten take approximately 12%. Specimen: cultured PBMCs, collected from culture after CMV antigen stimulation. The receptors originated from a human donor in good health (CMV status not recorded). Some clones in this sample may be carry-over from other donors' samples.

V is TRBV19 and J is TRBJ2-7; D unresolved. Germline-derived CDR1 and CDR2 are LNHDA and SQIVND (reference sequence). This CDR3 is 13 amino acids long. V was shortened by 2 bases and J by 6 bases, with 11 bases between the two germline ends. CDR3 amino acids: CASSIPLMGEQYV. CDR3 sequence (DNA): TGTGCCAGTAGTATACCACTTATGGGCGAGCAGTACGTC.

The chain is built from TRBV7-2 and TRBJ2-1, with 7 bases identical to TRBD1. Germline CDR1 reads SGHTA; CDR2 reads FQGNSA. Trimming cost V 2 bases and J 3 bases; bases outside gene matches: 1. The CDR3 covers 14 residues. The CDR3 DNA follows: TGTGCCAGCAGCTTACCAGGGGGCTACAATGAGCAGTTCTTC. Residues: CASSLPGGYNEQFF.

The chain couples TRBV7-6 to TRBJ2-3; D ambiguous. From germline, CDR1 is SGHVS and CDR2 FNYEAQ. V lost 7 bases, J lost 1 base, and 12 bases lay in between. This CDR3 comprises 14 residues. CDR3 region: CASTIVSGTDTQYF. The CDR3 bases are TGTGCCAGCACCATCGTCTCCGGCACAGATACGCAGTATTTT.

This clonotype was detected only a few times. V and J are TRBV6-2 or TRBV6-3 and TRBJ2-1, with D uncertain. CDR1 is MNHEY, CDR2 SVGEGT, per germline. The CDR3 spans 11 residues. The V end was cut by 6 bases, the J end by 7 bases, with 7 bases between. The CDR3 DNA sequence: TGTGCCAGCAGCCAAACTAATGAGCAGTTCTTC. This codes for CASSQTNEQFF.

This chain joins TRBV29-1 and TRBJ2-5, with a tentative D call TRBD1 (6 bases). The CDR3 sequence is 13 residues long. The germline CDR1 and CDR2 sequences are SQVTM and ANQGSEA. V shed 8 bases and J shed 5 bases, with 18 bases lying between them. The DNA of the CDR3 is TGCAGCACCCGACAGGTCCTTGGGGAGACCCAGTACTTC. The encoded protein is CSTRQVLGETQYF.

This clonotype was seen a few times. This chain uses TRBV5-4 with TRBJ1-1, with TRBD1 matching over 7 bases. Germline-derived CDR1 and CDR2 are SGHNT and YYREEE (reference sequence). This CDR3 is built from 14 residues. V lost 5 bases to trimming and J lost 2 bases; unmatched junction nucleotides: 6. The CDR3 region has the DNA TGTGCCAGCAGAGTCACAGGGGTTAACACTGAAGCTTTCTTT. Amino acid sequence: CASRVTGVNTEAFF.

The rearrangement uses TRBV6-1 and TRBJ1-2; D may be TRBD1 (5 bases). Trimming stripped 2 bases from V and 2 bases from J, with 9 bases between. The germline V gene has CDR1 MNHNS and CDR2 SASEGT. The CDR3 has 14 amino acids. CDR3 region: CASSETWGNYGYTF. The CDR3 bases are TGTGCCAGCAGTGAAACCTGGGGGAACTATGGCTACACCTTC.

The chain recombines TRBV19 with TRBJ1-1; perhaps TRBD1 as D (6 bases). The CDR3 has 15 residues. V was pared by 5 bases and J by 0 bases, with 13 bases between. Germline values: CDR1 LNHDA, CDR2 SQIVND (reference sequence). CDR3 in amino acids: CASSARRDMNTEAFF. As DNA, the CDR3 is TGTGCCAGTAGTGCCCGACGGGACATGAACACTGAAGCTTTCTTT.

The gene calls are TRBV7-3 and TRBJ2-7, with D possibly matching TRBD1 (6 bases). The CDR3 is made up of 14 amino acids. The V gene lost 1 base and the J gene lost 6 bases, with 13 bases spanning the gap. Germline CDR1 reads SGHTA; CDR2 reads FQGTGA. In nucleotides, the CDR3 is TGTGCCAGCAGCTTAAATTCAGGGGAACGCGAGCAGTACTTC. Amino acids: CASSLNSGEREQYF. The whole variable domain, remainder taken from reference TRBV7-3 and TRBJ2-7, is GAGVSQTPSNKVTEKGKYVELRCDPISGHTALYWYRQSLGQGPEFLIYFQGTGAADDSGLPNDRFFAVRPEGSVSTLKIQRTERGDSAVYLCASSLNSGEREQYFGPGTRLTVT.

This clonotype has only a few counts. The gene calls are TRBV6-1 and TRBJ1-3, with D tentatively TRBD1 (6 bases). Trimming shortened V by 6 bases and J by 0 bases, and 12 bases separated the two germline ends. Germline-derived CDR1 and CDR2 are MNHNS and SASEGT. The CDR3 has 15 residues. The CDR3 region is CASSSTGHSGNTIYF. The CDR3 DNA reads TGTGCCAGCAGCTCGACAGGACACTCTGGAAACACCATATATTTT.

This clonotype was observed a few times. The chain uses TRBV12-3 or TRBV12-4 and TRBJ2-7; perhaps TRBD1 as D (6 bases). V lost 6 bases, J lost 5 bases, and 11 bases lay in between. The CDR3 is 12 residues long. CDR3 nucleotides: TGTGCCAGCAGCCTACAGGGAAACGAGCAGTACGTC. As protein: CASSLQGNEQYV.

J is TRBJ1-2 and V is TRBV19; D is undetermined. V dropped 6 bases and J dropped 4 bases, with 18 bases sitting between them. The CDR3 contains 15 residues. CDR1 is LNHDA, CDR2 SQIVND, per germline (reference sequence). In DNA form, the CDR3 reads TGTGCCAGTAGCCCCGGTCTCAACGTCGGCTATGGCTACACCTTC. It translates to CASSPGLNVGYGYTF. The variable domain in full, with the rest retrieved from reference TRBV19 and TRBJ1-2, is DGGITQSPKYLFRKEGQNVTLSCEQNLNHDAMYWYRQDPGQGLRLIYYSQIVNDFQKGDIAEGYSVSREKKESFPLTVTSAQKNPTAFYLCASSPGLNVGYGYTFGSGTRLTVV.

The CDR3 bases are TGCAGTGCTAGGAGGACAGGGCTCACAGATACGCAGTATTTT. It translates to CSARRTGLTDTQYF. The chain links TRBV20-1 to TRBJ2-3, with 8 bases identical to TRBD1. CDR1 is DFQATT, CDR2 SNEGSKA, per germline (reference sequence). The CDR3 length is 14 residues. The V and J ends lost 3 bases and 2 bases, in that order; junction bases with no gene match: 4.

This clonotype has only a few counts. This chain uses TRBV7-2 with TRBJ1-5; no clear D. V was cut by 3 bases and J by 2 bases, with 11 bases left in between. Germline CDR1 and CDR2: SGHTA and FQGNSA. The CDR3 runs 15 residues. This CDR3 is CASSLAGERNQPQHF. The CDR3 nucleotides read TGTGCCAGCAGCTTGGCCGGGGAGCGCAATCAGCCCCAGCATTTT.

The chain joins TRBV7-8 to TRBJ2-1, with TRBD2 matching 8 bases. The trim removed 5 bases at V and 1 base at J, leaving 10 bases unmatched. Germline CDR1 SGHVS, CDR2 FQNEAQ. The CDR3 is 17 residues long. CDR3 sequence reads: CASSHWAREASYNEQFF. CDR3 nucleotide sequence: TGTGCCAGCAGCCACTGGGCGCGGGAGGCATCCTACAATGAGCAGTTCTTC.

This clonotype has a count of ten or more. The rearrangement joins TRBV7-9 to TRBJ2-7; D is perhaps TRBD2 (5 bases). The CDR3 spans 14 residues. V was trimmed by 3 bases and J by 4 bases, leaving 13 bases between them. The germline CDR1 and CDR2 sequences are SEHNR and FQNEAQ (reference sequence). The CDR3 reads CASSFTGVGYEQYF. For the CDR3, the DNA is TGTGCCAGCAGCTTTACCGGGGTTGGGTACGAGCAGTACTTC. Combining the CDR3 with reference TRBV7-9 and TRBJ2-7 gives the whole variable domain DTGVSQNPRHKITKRGQNVTFRCDPISEHNRLYWYRQTLGQGPEFLTYFQNEAQLEKSRLLSDRFSAERPKGSFSTLEIQRTEQGDSAMYLCASSFTGVGYEQYFGPGTRLTVT.

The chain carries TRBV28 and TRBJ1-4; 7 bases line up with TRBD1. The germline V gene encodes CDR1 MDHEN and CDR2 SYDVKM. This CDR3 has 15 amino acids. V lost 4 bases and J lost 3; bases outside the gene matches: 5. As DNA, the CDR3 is TGTGCCAGCAGTTCATCCGGGACAGCTAATGAAAAACTGTTTTTT. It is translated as CASSSSGTANEKLFF.

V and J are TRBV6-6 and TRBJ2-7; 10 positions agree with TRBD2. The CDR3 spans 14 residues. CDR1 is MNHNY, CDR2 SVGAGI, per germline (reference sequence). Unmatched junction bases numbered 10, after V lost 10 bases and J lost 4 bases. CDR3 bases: TGTGCCACCCTACCTAGCGGGAGTACGTACGAGCAGTACTTC. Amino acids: CATLPSGSTYEQYF.

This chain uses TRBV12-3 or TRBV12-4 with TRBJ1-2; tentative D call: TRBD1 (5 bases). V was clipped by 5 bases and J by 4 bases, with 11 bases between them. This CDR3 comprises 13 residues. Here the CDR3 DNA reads TGTGCCAGCAGTACTCTCGACAGCTATGGCTACACCTTC. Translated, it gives CASSTLDSYGYTF.

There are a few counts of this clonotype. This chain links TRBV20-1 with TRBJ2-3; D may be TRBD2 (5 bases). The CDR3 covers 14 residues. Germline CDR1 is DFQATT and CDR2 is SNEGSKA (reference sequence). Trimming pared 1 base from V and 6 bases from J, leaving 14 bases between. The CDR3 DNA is TGCAGTGCTAGAGTGACTAAGACGGTGGATACGCAGTATTTT. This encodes CSARVTKTVDTQYF.

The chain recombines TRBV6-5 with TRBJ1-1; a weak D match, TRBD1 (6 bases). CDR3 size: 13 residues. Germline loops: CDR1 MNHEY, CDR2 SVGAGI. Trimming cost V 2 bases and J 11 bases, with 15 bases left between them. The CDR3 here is CASSYPITGIAFF. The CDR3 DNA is TGTGCCAGCAGTTACCCGATAACAGGGATTGCTTTCTTT.

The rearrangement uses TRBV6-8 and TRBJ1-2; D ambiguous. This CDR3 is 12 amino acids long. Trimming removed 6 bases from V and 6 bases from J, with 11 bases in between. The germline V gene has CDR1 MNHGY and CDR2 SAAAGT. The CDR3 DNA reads TGTGCCAGCAGCTCCCCGGGGAATGGCTACACCTTC. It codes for CASSSPGNGYTF.

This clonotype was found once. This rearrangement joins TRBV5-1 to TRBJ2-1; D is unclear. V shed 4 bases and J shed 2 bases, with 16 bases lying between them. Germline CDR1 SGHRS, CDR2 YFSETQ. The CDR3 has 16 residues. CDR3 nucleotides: TGCGCCAGCAGCACAGCAGGCGCCGGGCCCTACAATGAGCAGTTCTTC. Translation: CASSTAGAGPYNEQFF.

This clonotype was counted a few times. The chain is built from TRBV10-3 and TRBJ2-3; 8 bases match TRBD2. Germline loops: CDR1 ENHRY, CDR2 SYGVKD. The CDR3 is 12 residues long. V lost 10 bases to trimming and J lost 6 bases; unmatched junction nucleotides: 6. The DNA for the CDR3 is TGTGCCACCCGGACTAGCAACGATACGCAGTATTTT. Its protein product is CATRTSNDTQYF.

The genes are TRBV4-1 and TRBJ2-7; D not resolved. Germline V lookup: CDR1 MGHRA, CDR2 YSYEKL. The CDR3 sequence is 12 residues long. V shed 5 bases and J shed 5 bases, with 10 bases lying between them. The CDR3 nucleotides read TGCGCCAGCAGCTCCCGATTCGACGAGCAGTACTTC. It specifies CASSSRFDEQYF.

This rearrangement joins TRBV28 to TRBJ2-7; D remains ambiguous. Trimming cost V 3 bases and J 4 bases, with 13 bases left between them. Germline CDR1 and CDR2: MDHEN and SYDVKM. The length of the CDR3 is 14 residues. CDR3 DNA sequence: TGTGCCAGCAGTTTGTCTACAGCTATGTACGAGCAGTACTTC. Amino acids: CASSLSTAMYEQYF.